The next 2 T cell receptor beta chains were all read from a single sample in a study of CD8 T cells in ankylosing spondylitis. Study results and limitations: There was a TCR beta motif, made of 7 to 9 highly homologous variants, that appeared characteristic of ankylosing spondylitis blood.

The antigens for these receptors are not known. From the 5' RACE reads, TCRdb called clonotypes with MiXCR, one entry per CDR3 protein. The sample shows roughly 700,000 distinct CDR3 sequences, roughly 19% of them seen only once. Sample: blood, either unsorted or a sorted T cell fraction (not recorded which). These receptors came from a male donor with ankylosing spondylitis.

This clonotype was observed many times. The J gene is TRBJ2-4, the V gene TRBV3-1, with unresolved D. This CDR3 comprises 15 residues. Trimming left V 0 bases short and J 0 bases short, with 6 bases between. Germline V CDR1 and CDR2: LGHDT, YNNKEL (reference sequence). The CDR3, as DNA: TGTGCCAGCAGCCAAGAAGGGTTAGCCAAAAACATTCAGTACTTC. This sequence encodes CASSQEGLAKNIQYF.

This chain connects TRBV6-2 or TRBV6-3 to TRBJ1-6, with D possibly matching TRBD1 (5 bases). The V gene lost 7 bases and the J gene lost 5 bases, with 18 bases spanning the gap. The length of the CDR3 is 16 residues. Germline CDR1 reads MNHEY; CDR2 reads SVGEGT. CDR3 loop: CASNQSGGRNNSPLHF. CDR3 sequence (DNA): TGTGCCAGCAATCAGTCCGGGGGACGGAATAATTCACCCCTCCACTTT.